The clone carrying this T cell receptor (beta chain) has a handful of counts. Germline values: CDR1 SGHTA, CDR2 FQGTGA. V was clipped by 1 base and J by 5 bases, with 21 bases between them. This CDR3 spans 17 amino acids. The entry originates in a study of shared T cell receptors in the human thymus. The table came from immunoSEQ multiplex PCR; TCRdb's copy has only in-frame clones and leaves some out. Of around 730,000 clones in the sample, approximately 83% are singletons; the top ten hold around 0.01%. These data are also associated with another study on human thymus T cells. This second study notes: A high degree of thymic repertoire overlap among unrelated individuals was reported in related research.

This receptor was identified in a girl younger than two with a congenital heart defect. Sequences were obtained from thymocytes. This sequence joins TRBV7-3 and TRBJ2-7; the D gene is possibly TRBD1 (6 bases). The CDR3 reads CASSLRGPGHKKDEQYF. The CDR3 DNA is TGTGCCAGCAGCTTAAGGGGACCGGGACACAAAAAAGACGAGCAGTACTTC.